This T cell receptor beta chain was documented in a study of early T cells in non-severe SARS-CoV-2 infection. The TCR library protocol attached unique molecular identifiers to the individual cDNA molecules. TCRdb passed the 5' RACE reads through MiXCR, listing each CDR3 protein once. Of 80,000 to 100,000 distinct CDR3 sequences listed, approximately 10% are singletons. Germline CDR1 is WNHNN and CDR2 is SYGVQD (reference sequence). The CDR3 is made up of 12 amino acids. V was pared by 5 bases and J by 3 bases, with 8 bases between. This clonotype was counted ten times or more. Sequenced here: whole blood, sampled at baseline. The TCR sequence derives from an adult who was a healthcare worker with PCR-confirmed SARS-CoV-2 infection or an uninfected control (not recorded which). The V gene is TRBV10-1, the J gene TRBJ2-7; D is unclear. This CDR3 is CASSSDFYEQYF. For the CDR3, the DNA is TGCGCCAGCAGTTCCGACTTCTACGAGCAGTACTTC.